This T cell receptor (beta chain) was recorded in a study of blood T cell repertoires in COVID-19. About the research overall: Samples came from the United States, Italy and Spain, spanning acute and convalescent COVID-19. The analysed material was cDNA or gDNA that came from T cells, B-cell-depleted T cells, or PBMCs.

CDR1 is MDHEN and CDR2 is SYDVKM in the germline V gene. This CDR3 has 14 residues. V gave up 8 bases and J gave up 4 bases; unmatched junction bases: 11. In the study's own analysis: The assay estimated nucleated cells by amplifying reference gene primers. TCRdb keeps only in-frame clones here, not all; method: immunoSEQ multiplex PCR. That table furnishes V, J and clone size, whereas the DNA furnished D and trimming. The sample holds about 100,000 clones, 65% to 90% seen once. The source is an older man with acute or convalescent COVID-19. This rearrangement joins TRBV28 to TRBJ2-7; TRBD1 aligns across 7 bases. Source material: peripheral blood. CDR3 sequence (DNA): TGTGCCAGCGGGTTCCAAAGGGGGCTGTACGAGCAGTACTTC. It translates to CASGFQRGLYEQYF.